This T cell receptor beta chain was found in a study of technical replicates of blood from several donors. The protocol was immunoSEQ multiplex PCR, while the TCRdb copy is restricted to in-frame clones and leaves out a portion. Here the sample spans 80,000 to 100,000 clones, roughly 96% being singletons. Germline CDR1 reads MGHRA; CDR2 reads YSYEKL. This CDR3 contains 15 residues. V dropped 2 bases and J dropped 3; count of bases not matched to a gene: 5. V usage is TRBV4-1 and J usage is TRBJ2-7; 9 bases map to TRBD1. Sequencing input: T cells isolated from PBMCs. The sequence was collected from a human donor in good health. The CDR3 loop reads CASSQSGQGNYEQYF. In DNA form, the CDR3 reads TGCGCCAGCAGCCAATCGGGACAGGGTAACTACGAGCAGTACTTC.